This is a list of T cell receptor beta chains from one sample in a study of radiotherapy plus CTLA-4 blockade in lung cancer. Generated by immunoSEQ multiplex PCR, the TCRdb table keeps only in-frame clones and is missing some. The sample yields approximately 46,000 clones, more than 75% seen once. Sequences were derived from peripheral blood, sampled from a patient treated with radiotherapy plus ipilimumab. These receptors were taken from a human donor with non-small cell lung cancer whose response to radiotherapy plus ipilimumab could not be evaluated. Both conserved end residues are trimmed from each CDR3. The listing skips clone size in some rows; elsewhere it reads once, few, many or a size class.

>11|TRBV7-3|few|TRBJ2-3
ASSRGGTDTQY
>12|TRBV6-1|-|TRBJ2-7
ASSESGPRGEQY
>13|TRBV29-1|-|TRBJ2-3
SVEYAGDFTDTQY
>16|TRBV29-1|-|TRBJ2-3
SSQERRLAGGRADTQY
>10|TRBV29-1|-|TRBJ1-3
SVPGGGNTIY
>12|TRBV19|few|TRBJ1-4
ASSTTPGYEKLF
>14|TRBV6-6|-|TRBJ1-3
ASSYFPGSTGNTIY
>10|TRBV28|-|TRBJ1-1
ASSPGGTEAF
>14|TRBV29-1|-|TRBJ2-7
SVAFLPGQGGYEQY
>12|TRBV28|-|TRBJ1-2
ASSFSGQEHQGT
>15|TRBV7-9|-|TRBJ2-5
ASSNPAHRSPEETQY